This T cell receptor (beta chain) was sequenced during a study of blood T cell repertoires in COVID-19 (dated by TCRdb to the early 2020s). The study in broad terms: Samples from collaborators originated in the United States, Italy and Spain and spanned both the acute and convalescent phases of COVID-19. The material from the prospective study consisted of cDNA or gDNA derived from T cells, B-cell-depleted T cells, or PBMCs. Deeply sampled blood TCRbeta repertoires from subjects exposed to, actively infected with, or recovered from COVID-19 were included in the dataset. A de-identified subject ID, COVID-19 status, age in years and sex were almost always included in the sample metadata. Samples were obtained from the ongoing ImmuneRACE study (first 160 participants) and from over 1,000 subjects provided by 6 global collaborators. Where available, HLA class I and class II types were taken from metadata supplied by the sample provider and were not determined by assay-based typing. The repertoires were released in a freely available public database meant as a resource for research on the immune response to SARS-CoV-2.

The CDR3, from cysteine to phenylalanine, totals 14 residues. Only CDR3 DNA is held: 42 bases, read in frame from base 1. Cut back by 5 bases and 1 base, the V and J ends lie 10 bases apart. From a lookup of the germline V gene (reference sequence), CDR1 and CDR2 are LNHDA and SQIVND. Note on this clone: Its antigen target is currently unknown. It has no much larger one-base neighbor in the sample; base qualities were not kept.

Beyond this particular receptor, the publication reports: The amount of clinical and demographic metadata varied by source and participant and was provided uncurated.

TCRbeta CDR3 regions were amplified from genomic DNA by means of the immunoSEQ Assay, a bias-controlled multiplex PCR. The authors' analysis ran thus. Within the assay, amplification of reference gene primers was used to estimate how many nucleated cells each sample contained. Sequence reads were collapsed and filtered to measure the absolute abundance of every unique TCRbeta CDR3 rearrangement. For each sample, productive Simpson clonality was calculated by taking the square root of Simpson's diversity index across productive rearrangements. TCRdb carries this immuneACCESS record with in-frame sequences only. Its versions omit some clonotypes, under half of them owing to an unresolved V gene in the studies checked, with the rest unexplained. The DNA gave D and trimming, while V, J and clone size come from that table. The sample table holds tens of thousands of clones, of which 70% to 90% were seen once. 5.5% to 7% of the sample is in the top ten clones.

One collaborating source in Seattle enrolled patients while the patients were actively infected and followed the patients over time throughout the course of disease. Collaborating institutions collected whole blood in K2EDTA tubes following their own protocols. For TCRbeta analysis, collaborator samples were shipped as frozen whole blood, as isolated PBMCs, or as DNA extracted from either sample type. This TCR was sampled from a man older than 75 with COVID-19, enrolled during active disease. Sequenced input: peripheral blood. The rearrangement combines TRBV19 with TRBJ2-3; the D segment cannot be called with confidence. The bases read TGTGCCAGTAGTTCTAGACCTCGCACAGATACGCAGTATTTT. Translated, this gives CASSSRPRTDTQYF.